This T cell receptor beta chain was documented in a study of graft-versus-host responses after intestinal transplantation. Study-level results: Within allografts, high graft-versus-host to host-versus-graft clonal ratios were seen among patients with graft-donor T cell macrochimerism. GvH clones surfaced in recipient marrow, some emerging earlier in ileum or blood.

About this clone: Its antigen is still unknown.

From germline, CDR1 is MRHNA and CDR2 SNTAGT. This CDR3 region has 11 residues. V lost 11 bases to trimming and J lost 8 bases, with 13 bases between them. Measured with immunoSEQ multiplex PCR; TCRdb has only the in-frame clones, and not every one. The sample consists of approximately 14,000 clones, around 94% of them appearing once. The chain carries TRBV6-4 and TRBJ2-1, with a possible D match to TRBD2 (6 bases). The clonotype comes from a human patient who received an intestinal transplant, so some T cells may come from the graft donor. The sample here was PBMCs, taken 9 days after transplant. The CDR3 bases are TGTGCCTCGGGAGAAGGCGATGAGCAGTTCTTC. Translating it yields CASGEGDEQFF.